This TCR beta chain was captured by sequencing in a study of CXCR3-negative and CXCR3-positive naive CD8 T cells. The wider study: With about 1.5 +/- 0.3 million reads per library, the TRB reads numbered 110 million to 150 million in total. Broader study findings: CXCR3-expressing naive cells carried TRB CDR3s more hydrophobic than those of CXCR3-negative naive cells. Comparably high diversity was seen in both naive subsets, and much lower diversity in memory CD8+ cells.

On this clonotype itself: Its antigen is still unknown.

Naive cells were sorted as CD45RO-, CCR7+, CD27+ and CD95-. Libraries were UMI-labeled 5' RACE TRB cDNA. TCRdb re-called the 5' RACE reads; one entry per CDR3 protein, DNA not given. Its clone listing holds some 140,000 distinct CDR3 sequences. This clonotype was obtained from a human donor in good health. Some clones in this sample may be carry-over from other donors' samples. Input material: naive CXCR3+ CD8+ T cells from blood. Regarding subset: CD45RO-CCR7+CD27+CD95- naive CD8+ T cells expressing CXCR3 (TNR3+).

The CDR3 region is CASSESQRQRCEKLFF. This sequence joins TRBV25-1 and TRBJ1-4; no DNA is available, so the TRBD1 call from TCRdb remains unchecked. Germline-derived CDR1 and CDR2 are MGHDK and SYGVNS. The CDR3 is 16 amino acids.